The table lists the clone carrying this T cell receptor beta chain with a few counts. Its antigen remains unidentified. The data originate from a study of identical twins. Study-wide results and limits: Among out-of-frame alpha sequences shared by twins, low generation probability occurred in excess. Possibly, invariant MAIT and iNKT cells partly confounded zero-insertion analyses.

Carrying unique molecular identifiers, the cDNA also gained a universal primer site through template switching. TCRdb reprocessed the 5' RACE reads with MiXCR, giving one entry per CDR3 protein. The sample records 350,000 to 600,000 distinct CDR3 sequences, 12% to 15% being singletons. Germline V gene lookup returns CDR1 DFQATT and CDR2 SNEGSKA (reference sequence). V dropped 4 bases and J dropped 1; count of bases not matched to a gene: 5. The CDR3 spans 14 residues. In addition, the sample was reused for a study of yellow fever vaccine responses in identical twins.

The sequence was collected from a woman aged 18-29 years in good health. The sequencing input was CD4+ T cells sorted from blood. The J gene is TRBJ2-5, the V gene TRBV20-1; 8 positions agree with TRBD1. The CDR3, as DNA: TGCAGTGCTACAGGACAGGGAACCCAAGAGACCCAGTACTTC. Protein product: CSATGQGTQETQYF.